Below are 9 T cell receptor beta chains sequenced from a single sample in a study of T cells in women clearing cervical HPV infection. Clones were sequenced by immunoSEQ multiplex PCR, and TCRdb holds only the in-frame ones, with some missing. Seen in this sample are about 14,000 clones; the ten most common clones hold 6.5% to 8%. The sequencing sample was made of blood buffy coat. These TCRs come from a woman aged 18-70 years with a cervical HPV16 infection that either progressed to CIN3+ or cleared (not recorded which).

Concerning this clone itself: From the germline J gene comes the end of the CDR3, since the read stops 3 residues before it. The chain carries TRBV7-9 and TRBJ2-3; 8 nucleotides line up with TRBD1. The length of the CDR3 is 13 residues. Germline CDR1 SEHNR, CDR2 FQNEAQ (reference sequence). Germline trimming cut 5 bases from V and 4 bases from J; bases unmatched to any gene: 2. CDR3: CASSPTGADTQYF. The sequenced CDR3 bases are TGTGCCAGCAGCCCGACAGGGGCAGATACG.

On this clone itself: The read ends 3 residues early relative to the CDR3; the germline J gene fills the gap. The chain is built from TRBV20-1 and TRBJ1-5; 7 bases match TRBD1. Germline CDR1 DFQATT, CDR2 SNEGSKA (reference sequence). This CDR3 is built from 14 residues. With 6 bases clipped from V and 0 bases from J, the junction kept 5 bases outside the gene matches. The part of the CDR3 DNA that was read is TGCAGTGCCCCCGGGACAGATAGCAATCAGCCC. Translating it yields CSAPGTDSNQP. The whole CDR3 is CSAPGTDSNQPQHF.

With regard to this clone: The sequence runs out 3 residues before the end of the CDR3; the remainder is reconstructed from the germline J gene. The chain uses TRBV5-6 and TRBJ1-2, with D possibly matching TRBD1 (6 bases). The CDR3 is 14 amino acids. CDR1 and CDR2 from the germline V gene are SGHDT and YYEEEE. The CDR3 protein is CASSLREQGGGYTF. Partial CDR3 DNA: TGTGCCAGCAGCTTGAGGGAACAGGGCGGAGGC.

As concerns this clone: The read is 3 residues too short to cover the CDR3 end, so that end is filled in from the germline J gene. This chain links TRBV24-1 with TRBJ2-7; D might be TRBD1 (6 bases). Deletions cut 4 bases from V and 4 bases from J, with 7 bases between. CDR3 length: 12 residues. Germline V gene sequence: CDR1 KGHDR, CDR2 SFDVKD. CDR3 bases read: TGTGCCACCAGTGAGAGGGGGTACGAG. It encodes CATSERGYE. The entire CDR3 protein is CATSERGYEQYF.

With regard to this clone: The sequence runs out 3 residues before the end of the CDR3; the remainder is reconstructed from the germline J gene. The chain links TRBV2 to TRBJ2-1, with TRBD2 identical over 15 bases. Germline trimming cut 6 bases from V and 6 bases from J; bases unmatched to any gene: 6. The CDR3 is 16 amino acids. Germline V gene data show CDR1 as SNHLY and CDR2 as FYNNEI. The CDR3 spells CASRKGLAGGRNEQFF. The sequenced part of the CDR3 DNA is TGTGCCAGCAGGAAGGGACTAGCGGGGGGACGCAATGAG. The full variable domain, completed using reference TRBV2 and TRBJ2-1, is EPEVTQTPSHQVTQMGQEVILRCVPISNHLYFYWYRQILGQKVEFLVSFYNNEISEKSEIFDDQFSVERPDGSNFTLKIRSTKLEDSAMYFCASRKGLAGGRNEQFFGPGTRLTVL.

Concerning this clone itself: With the read ending 3 residues before the CDR3 end, the germline J gene is used to fill in that end. The J gene is TRBJ2-3, the V gene TRBV12-3 or TRBV12-4, with 12 bases aligning to TRBD2. CDR3 size: 14 residues. The CDR3: CANAATSGGETQYF. The DNA read from the CDR3 is TGTGCCAACGCCGCGACTAGCGGGGGAGAGACG.

Details on this clone: The CDR3 end lies 3 residues beyond the end of the read and is filled in from the germline J gene. The chain has TRBV19 and TRBJ1-5, with 9 positions matching TRBD1. V lost 6 bases, J lost 6 bases, and 15 bases stayed unmatched. The CDR3 runs 17 residues. The germline V gene has CDR1 LNHDA and CDR2 SQIVND (reference sequence). The CDR3 DNA, read in part, is TGTGCCAGTAGCAGCTCGGAGGGAGGGACAGGGCTTCAGCCC. The encoded protein is CASSSSEGGTGLQP. The full CDR3 reads CASSSSEGGTGLQPQHF.

Points on this clone: Sequencing ends 3 residues short of the CDR3 end; the germline J gene provides the rest. The chain links TRBV20-1 to TRBJ2-5; TRBD1 aligns across 12 bases. The germline V gene has CDR1 DFQATT and CDR2 SNEGSKA (reference sequence). The CDR3 contains 15 residues. Trimming at V came to 4 bases and at J to 6 bases, leaving 9 bases not matched to a gene. The CDR3 DNA, read in part, is TGCAGTGCTAACTCCGGGACAGGGGGCAGGAAGACC. This codes for CSANSGTGGRKT. The CDR3 as a whole reads CSANSGTGGRKTQYF.

With respect to this clone: The CDR3 is cut off 3 residues early in the read; its end comes from the germline J gene. The chain employs TRBV5-6 and TRBJ2-1; 7 positions agree with TRBD1. CDR3 size: 14 residues. Trimming at V came to 3 bases and at J to 4 bases, leaving 4 bases not matched to a gene. CDR1 is SGHDT and CDR2 is YYEEEE in the germline V gene. CDR3 DNA (partial): TGTGCCAGCAGCTGGGGGACAGATTACAATGAG. Residues: CASSWGTDYNE. The whole CDR3 sequence reads CASSWGTDYNEQFF.